The rows below give T cell receptor beta chains drawn from one sample of a study of CD8 T cells in ankylosing spondylitis. MiXCR, applied by TCRdb to the 5' RACE reads, yields one record per CDR3 protein. The repertoire includes around 140,000 distinct CDR3 sequences, more than 9.5% of them detected once, and 3.5% to 5% sits in the top ten. The sample was blood, either unsorted or a sorted T cell fraction (not recorded which). The receptors stem from a female donor with ankylosing spondylitis or in good health (not recorded which). CDR3s include the opening cysteine and the closing phenylalanine or tryptophan. Each record gives: J gene, D gene, V gene, clone size, CDR3 protein, CDR3 DNA. A D gene is named only where the DNA matches it firmly. Not all rows give a size; the values are once, few, many and, for expanded clones, a class.

TRBJ1-1,NA,TRBV12-3/TRBV12-4,many,CASSRQVTEAFF,TGTGCCAGCAGTCGACAGGTCACTGAAGCTTTCTTT
TRBJ2-1,NA,TRBV12-3/TRBV12-4,NA,CASSIQQVTVQFF,TGTGCCAGCAGTATTCAACAGGTGACTGTGCAGTTCTTC
TRBJ2-2,TRBD2,TRBV5-1,many,CASSPSAGAFPGELFF,TGCGCCAGCAGCCCTTCAGCGGGGGCCTTTCCCGGGGAGCTGTTTTTT
TRBJ2-1,TRBD2,TRBV7-7,many,CASSLGLAGDYEQFF,TGTGCCAGCAGCTTAGGACTAGCGGGGGATTATGAGCAGTTCTTC
TRBJ2-1,TRBD2,TRBV7-3,many,CASSPLAGGPNEQFF,TGTGCCAGCAGCCCCTTAGCGGGGGGGCCGAATGAGCAGTTCTTC
TRBJ2-1,NA,TRBV7-2,few,CASSSSANEQFF,TGTGCCAGCAGCTCTAGCGCGAATGAGCAGTTCTTC
TRBJ1-1,NA,TRBV5-1,many,CASTSLTGMNTEAFF,TGCGCCAGCACCTCCCTGACAGGAATGAACACTGAAGCTTTCTTT
TRBJ2-3,TRBD2,TRBV28,many,CASSFPLGGGRTQYF,TGTGCCAGCAGTTTCCCATTGGGGGGGGGACGGACGCAGTATTTT
TRBJ1-1,NA,TRBV15,many,CATSRDSGRSLYMNTEAFF,TGTGCCACCAGCAGAGATAGCGGGCGATCGCTTTATATGAACACTGAAGCTTTCTTT
TRBJ2-5,NA,TRBV20-1,many,CSARWQGGETQYF,TGCAGTGCTAGGTGGCAGGGCGGAGAGACCCAGTACTTC
TRBJ1-1,TRBD1,TRBV5-1,many,CASSAGQGANFKAFF,TGCGCCAGCAGCGCCGGACAGGGGGCAAATTTTAAAGCTTTCTTT
TRBJ1-2,TRBD1,TRBV29-1,many,CSVIGQDPSNYGYTF,TGCAGCGTTATAGGACAGGACCCTTCTAACTATGGCTACACCTTC
TRBJ1-5,NA,TRBV7-2,many,CASSFYSNQPQHF,TGTGCCAGCAGCTTTTATAGCAATCAGCCCCAGCATTTT
TRBJ2-7,NA,TRBV15,many,CATSREGGYEQYF,TGTGCCACCAGCAGAGAGGGAGGCTACGAGCAGTACTTC
TRBJ2-2,NA,TRBV5-1,many,CASSLPGANTGELLF,TGCGCCAGCAGCTTGCCTGGGGCTAACACCGGGGAGCTGCTTTTT
TRBJ1-5,NA,TRBV19,few,CASSIGPSEPQHF,TGTGCCAGTAGTATTGGACCTAGCGAGCCCCAGCATTTT
TRBJ2-5,NA,TRBV7-2,many,CASSIASQVPQETQYF,TGTGCCAGCAGCATCGCCTCACAGGTTCCCCAAGAGACCCAGTACTTC
TRBJ2-7,TRBD2,TRBV20-1,many,CSAKVAGAFHEQYF,TGCAGTGCTAAGGTCGCGGGAGCTTTCCACGAGCAGTACTTC
TRBJ2-6,TRBD1,TRBV18,many,CASSPVGGASSGANVLTF,TGTGCCAGCTCACCAGTAGGGGGCGCTTCCTCTGGGGCCAACGTCCTGACTTTC
TRBJ2-3,NA,TRBV4-1,many,CASSQELSDTQYF,TGCGCCAGCAGCCAAGAGCTCTCAGATACGCAGTATTTT
TRBJ2-7,TRBD2,TRBV20-1,many,CSASPGPSGSPSYEQYF,TGCAGTGCTAGCCCCGGTCCTAGCGGGAGTCCCTCCTACGAGCAGTACTTC
TRBJ2-3,TRBD2,TRBV12-3/TRBV12-4,many,CASSFGGGGGSTDTQYF,TGTGCCAGCAGTTTTGGCGGCGGCGGGGGGTCCACAGATACGCAGTATTTT
TRBJ1-5,TRBD1,TRBV12-3/TRBV12-4,NA,CASSFWTGKNQPQHF,TGTGCCAGCAGTTTTTGGACAGGGAAGAATCAGCCCCAGCATTTT
TRBJ1-5,NA,TRBV24-1,many,CATSDSGRGSNQPQHF,TGTGCCACCAGTGATTCAGGACGCGGCAGCAATCAGCCCCAGCATTTT
TRBJ2-2,NA,TRBV5-1,NA,CASSLQSGWTGELFF,TGCGCCAGCAGCTTGCAGTCTGGCTGGACCGGGGAGCTGTTTTTT
TRBJ2-2,NA,TRBV5-1,many,CASSLLGRELFF,TGCGCCAGCAGCTTGTTGGGCAGAGAGCTGTTTTTT
TRBJ2-2,NA,TRBV5-1,many,CASSLTTGDTGELFF,TGCGCCAGCAGCCTTACAACGGGGGACACCGGGGAGCTGTTTTTT
TRBJ2-1,NA,TRBV30,NA,CAWGTAAEQFF,TGTGCCTGGGGAACGGCGGCTGAGCAGTTCTTC
TRBJ2-1,TRBD2,TRBV5-1,NA,CASSSGTLGGDNEQFF,TGCGCCAGCAGCTCGGGGACCCTGGGAGGGGACAATGAGCAGTTCTTC
TRBJ1-5,NA,TRBV3-1,many,CASSQDDRRGPQHF,TGTGCCAGCAGCCAAGACGACCGGAGGGGGCCCCAGCATTTT
TRBJ1-1,NA,TRBV12-3/TRBV12-4,many,CASSSPGGGRAFF,TGTGCCAGCAGTTCCCCTGGGGGGGGCAGAGCTTTCTTT
TRBJ2-7,NA,TRBV5-1,many,CASSLIEGGSYEQYF,TGCGCCAGCAGCTTGATTGAAGGGGGTTCCTACGAGCAGTACTTC
TRBJ1-5,NA,TRBV2,many,CASRFSNQPQHF,TGTGCCAGCAGATTTAGCAATCAGCCCCAGCATTTT
TRBJ2-2,NA,TRBV20-1,few,CSARDRRGGTGELFF,TGCAGTGCTAGAGATAGGAGGGGTGGGACCGGGGAGCTGTTTTTT
TRBJ2-3,TRBD1,TRBV19,many,CASSIRTGANTDTQYF,TGTGCCAGTAGTATACGGACAGGAGCTAACACAGATACGCAGTATTTT
TRBJ1-5,NA,TRBV4-2,few,CASSQKTDQPQHF,TGTGCCAGCAGCCAAAAAACCGATCAGCCCCAGCATTTT
TRBJ1-2,NA,TRBV7-9,many,CASSLLSRQAFYGYTF,TGTGCCAGCAGCTTACTTTCTCGCCAGGCCTTCTATGGCTACACCTTC
TRBJ2-1,NA,TRBV7-2,once,CASSSRPSEDEQFF,TGTGCCAGCAGCTCCAGACCTAGCGAGGATGAGCAGTTCTTC
TRBJ1-4,TRBD1,TRBV29-1,many,CSVAPLGTVGDTAEKLFF,TGCAGCGTTGCCCCCCTCGGGACAGTAGGTGATACAGCCGAAAAACTGTTTTTT
TRBJ2-1,TRBD2,TRBV24-1,many,CATSDLPSGRGNEQFF,TGTGCCACCAGTGATTTGCCCAGCGGGAGGGGTAATGAGCAGTTCTTC